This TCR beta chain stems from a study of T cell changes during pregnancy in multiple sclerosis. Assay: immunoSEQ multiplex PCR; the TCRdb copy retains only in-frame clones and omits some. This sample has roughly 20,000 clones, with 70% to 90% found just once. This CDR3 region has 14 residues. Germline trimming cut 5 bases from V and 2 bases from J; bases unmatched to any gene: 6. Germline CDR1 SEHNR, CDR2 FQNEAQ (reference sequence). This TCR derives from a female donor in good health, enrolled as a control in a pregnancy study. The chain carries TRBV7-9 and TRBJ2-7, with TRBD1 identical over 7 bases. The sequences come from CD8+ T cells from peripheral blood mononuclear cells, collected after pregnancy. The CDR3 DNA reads TGTGCCAGCAGCGGCCGACAGGGCCCCTACGAGCAGTACTTC. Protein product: CASSGRQGPYEQYF.